Sequencing of this T cell receptor beta chain was carried out in a study of T cell responses to AZD1222 COVID-19 vaccine. Study results and limitations: In a largely white British group with more females than males, clonal diversity was possibly underestimated. Vaccine-associated CD4 TCRs ranged over spike, dominating at 160-218 and 743-854. Scientists sampled the repertoires only once the peak T cell response had passed. Once two AZD1222 doses were given, Spike-specific TCR breadth and depth went up.

The method was immunoSEQ multiplex PCR; TCRdb's version includes in-frame clones alone and lacks a portion of them. The sample records over 120,000 clones, roughly 92% being singletons. A word on this clone: Its antigen is not known.

The CDR3 contains 14 residues. Germline CDR1 and CDR2: SEHNR and FQNEAQ (reference sequence). Deletions cut 2 bases from V and 1 base from J, with 9 bases between. This receptor was obtained from an adult in good health. The chain uses TRBV7-9 and TRBJ2-7, with TRBD1 as a possible D gene (6 bases). Material: peripheral blood, obtained on day 0 of AZD1222 vaccination. The CDR3 nucleotides are TGTGCCAGCAGCTTACCGACAGGATCCTACGAGCAGTACTTC. It encodes CASSLPTGSYEQYF.